The TCR beta chain under discussion was sequenced for a study of vaccination effects on CD4 cells after COVID-19. Study details: The culture medium for some 2 million PBMC per well included about 10 IU/ml IL-2 and roughly 10 ug/ml peptides.

The count of this clone is one. Its antigen remains unknown. Repertoires were generated with immunoSEQ multiplex PCR, while TCRdb's copy carries only in-frame clones and drops some. The table has tens of thousands of clones, 76% seen once. V shed 3 bases and J shed 3 bases, with 9 bases lying between them. Germline lookup yields CDR1 KGHSH and CDR2 LQKENI. CDR3 length equals 15 residues. Study-wide results and caveats: The study found that post-vaccine spike-reactive clones in convalescents were mainly new vaccine-induced clones.

Isolation of CD4+ T cells took place after nine to ten days of culture. Their SARS-CoV-2 infection, verified by PCR, occurred between March and December 2020. As their vaccination, participants received two doses of either BNT162b2 or mRNA-1273. The rearrangement joins TRBV18 to TRBJ1-6; the D is unclear. The sample consisted of CD4+ T cells from PBMCs cultured without peptide, taken after COVID-19 vaccination. The sequence came from a human donor who had a prior SARS-CoV-2 infection. CDR3 amino acids: CASSPSDFYNSPLHF. DNA for the CDR3: TGTGCCAGCTCACCCTCGGACTTCTATAATTCACCCCTCCACTTT.